Shown below are 7 T cell receptor beta chains from a single sample sequenced in a study of cytomegalovirus exposure and HLA in healthy donors. PCR employed 60 Vbeta and 13 Jbeta primers. Using immunoSEQ multiplex PCR, the repertoire was profiled, and TCRdb retains in-frame clones only, with some absent. The sample comprises approximately 79,000 clones, roughly 79% of which are singletons, and roughly 1.7% rests with the top ten. The specimen sequenced was PBMCs. These receptors originate from a man between 40 and 49 years old in good health and CMV-seronegative.

This clone was recorded once. V is TRBV28 and J is TRBJ2-1, with 8 bases aligning to TRBD1. The junction had 5 bases not matched to a gene; V was cut back by 3 bases and J by 7 bases. Germline CDR1 MDHEN, CDR2 SYDVKM. The CDR3 loop spans 14 amino acids. The CDR3 is CASSFQRTGNEQFF. CDR3 sequence (DNA): TGTGCCAGCAGTTTCCAAAGGACAGGGAATGAGCAGTTCTTC.

This chain joins TRBV7-9 and TRBJ1-4, with 9 bases matching TRBD1. CDR3 length: 14 residues. J was trimmed by 8 bases and V by 5 bases; bases with no gene match: 6. Germline V gene sequence: CDR1 SEHNR, CDR2 FQNEAQ (reference sequence). This CDR3 reads CASSRTGDREKLFF. The CDR3 coding sequence is TGTGCCAGCAGCAGGACAGGGGATCGGGAAAAACTGTTTTTT.

This rearrangement joins TRBV29-1 to TRBJ2-1; 13 bases match TRBD2. CDR3 length: 14 residues. Germline assignment: CDR1 SQVTM and CDR2 ANQGSEA. After removal of 7 bases from V and 3 bases from J, the junction contained 3 bases not matched to a gene. The CDR3 sequence is CSGGLAGNYNEQFF. The CDR3 DNA sequence: TGCAGCGGGGGACTAGCGGGGAACTACAATGAGCAGTTCTTC.

About this clone itself: One end of the junction varies from germline; a read error may be responsible. The chain links TRBV7-9 to TRBJ2-6; TRBD1 might be the D (5 bases). Germline CDR1 SEHNR, CDR2 FQNEAQ (reference sequence). This CDR3 spans 14 amino acids. The CDR3 sequence is CASSPESGANGLTF. CDR3 bases: TGTGCCAGCAGCCCAGAATCTGGGGCCAACGGCCTGACTTTC.

The chain recombines TRBV7-9 with TRBJ1-1, with D unresolved. The V gene lost 0 bases and the J gene lost 3 bases, with 5 bases spanning the gap. The CDR3 totals 13 residues. Germline loops: CDR1 SEHNR, CDR2 FQNEAQ (reference sequence). The CDR3: CASSLALDTEAFF. In DNA form, the CDR3 reads TGTGCCAGCAGCTTAGCCCTAGACACTGAAGCTTTCTTT.

The chain is built from TRBV5-1 and TRBJ2-1; maybe TRBD2 (5 bases). Germline V lookup: CDR1 SGHRS, CDR2 YFSETQ. With 0 bases removed from V and 4 bases from J, the gap between germline ends came to 14 bases. CDR3 length equals 16 residues. CDR3 region: CASSLGAGRKYNEQFF. The CDR3 nucleotides are TGCGCCAGCAGCTTGGGGGCGGGCCGAAAGTACAATGAGCAGTTCTTC. The full variable domain, in which reference TRBV5-1 and TRBJ2-1 provide the parts outside the CDR3, is KAGVTQTPRYLIKTRGQQVTLSCSPISGHRSVSWYQQTPGQGLQFLFEYFSETQRNKGNFPGRFSGRQFSNSRSEMNVSTLELGDSALYLCASSLGAGRKYNEQFFGPGTRLTVL.

This clone has just one count. The chain employs TRBV20-1 and TRBJ2-5, with a possible D match to TRBD1 (6 bases). Germline-derived CDR1 and CDR2 are DFQATT and SNEGSKA (reference sequence). The CDR3 has 11 amino acids. Trimming cost V 4 bases and J 3 bases, with 6 bases left between them. DNA of the CDR3: TGCAGTGCTAACAGGGAAGAGACCCAGTACTTC. Protein product: CSANREETQYF.